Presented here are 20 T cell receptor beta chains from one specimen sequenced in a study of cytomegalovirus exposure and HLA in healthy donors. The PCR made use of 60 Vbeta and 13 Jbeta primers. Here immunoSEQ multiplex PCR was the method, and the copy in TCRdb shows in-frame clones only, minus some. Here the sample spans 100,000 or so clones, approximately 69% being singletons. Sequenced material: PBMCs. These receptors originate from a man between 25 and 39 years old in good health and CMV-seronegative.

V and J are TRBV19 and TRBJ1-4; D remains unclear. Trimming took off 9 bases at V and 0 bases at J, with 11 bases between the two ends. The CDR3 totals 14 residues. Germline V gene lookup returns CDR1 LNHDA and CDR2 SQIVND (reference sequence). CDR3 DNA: TGTGCCAGCGATAGCCCAGCAACTAATGAAAAACTGTTTTTT. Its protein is CASDSPATNEKLFF.

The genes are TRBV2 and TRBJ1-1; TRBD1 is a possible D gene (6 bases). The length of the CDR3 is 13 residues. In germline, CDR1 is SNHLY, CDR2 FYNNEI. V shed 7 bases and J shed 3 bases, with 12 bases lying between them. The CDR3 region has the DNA TGTGCCAGCACCTCAGGGGTGGACACTGAAGCTTTCTTT. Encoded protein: CASTSGVDTEAFF.

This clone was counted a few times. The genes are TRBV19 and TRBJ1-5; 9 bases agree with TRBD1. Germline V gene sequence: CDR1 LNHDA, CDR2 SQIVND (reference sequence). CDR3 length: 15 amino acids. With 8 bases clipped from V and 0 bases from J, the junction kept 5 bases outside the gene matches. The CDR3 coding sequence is TGTGCCAGTGGTAGGACAGGGGATAGCAATCAGCCCCAGCATTTT. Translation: CASGRTGDSNQPQHF.

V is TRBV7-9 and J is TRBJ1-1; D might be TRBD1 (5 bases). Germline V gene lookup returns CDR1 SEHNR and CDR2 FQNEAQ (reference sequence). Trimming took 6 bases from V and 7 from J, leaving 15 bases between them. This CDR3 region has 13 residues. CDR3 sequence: CASRHDAGVEAFF. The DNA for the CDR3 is TGTGCCAGCAGACACGATGCGGGGGTTGAAGCTTTCTTT. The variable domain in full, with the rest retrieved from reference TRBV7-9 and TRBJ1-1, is DTGVSQNPRHKITKRGQNVTFRCDPISEHNRLYWYRQTLGQGPEFLTYFQNEAQLEKSRLLSDRFSAERPKGSFSTLEIQRTEQGDSAMYLCASRHDAGVEAFFGQGTRLTVV.

The DNA of the CDR3 is TGTGCCAGCAGCTTGGGGTATGCCAGGCAAATGAACACTGAAGCTTTCTTT. Its protein product is CASSLGYARQMNTEAFF. The rearrangement uses TRBV5-6 and TRBJ1-1; D unresolved. CDR3 length equals 17 residues. Deletions cut 0 bases from V and 0 bases from J, with 15 bases between. The germline V gene encodes CDR1 SGHDT and CDR2 YYEEEE.

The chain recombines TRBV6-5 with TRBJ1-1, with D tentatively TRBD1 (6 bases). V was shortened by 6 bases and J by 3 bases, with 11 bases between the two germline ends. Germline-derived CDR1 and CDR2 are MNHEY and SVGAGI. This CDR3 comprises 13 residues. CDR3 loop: CASSLAGDTEAFF. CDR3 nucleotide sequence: TGTGCCAGCAGCTTAGCAGGGGACACTGAAGCTTTCTTT.

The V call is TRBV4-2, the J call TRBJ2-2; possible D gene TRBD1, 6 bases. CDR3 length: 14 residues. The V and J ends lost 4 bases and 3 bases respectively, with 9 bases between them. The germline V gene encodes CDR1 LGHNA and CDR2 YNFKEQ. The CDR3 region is CASSPYRDTGELFF. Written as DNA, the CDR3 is TGTGCCAGCAGCCCATACAGGGACACCGGGGAGCTGTTTTTT.

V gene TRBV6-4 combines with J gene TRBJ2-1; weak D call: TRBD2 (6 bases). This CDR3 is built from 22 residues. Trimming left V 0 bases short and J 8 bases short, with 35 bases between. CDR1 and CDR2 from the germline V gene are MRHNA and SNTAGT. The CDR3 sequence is CASSDSLGGLQGLWVGAHEQFF. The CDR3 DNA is TGTGCCAGCAGTGACTCCTTGGGAGGATTGCAGGGATTGTGGGTTGGGGCTCATGAGCAGTTCTTC.

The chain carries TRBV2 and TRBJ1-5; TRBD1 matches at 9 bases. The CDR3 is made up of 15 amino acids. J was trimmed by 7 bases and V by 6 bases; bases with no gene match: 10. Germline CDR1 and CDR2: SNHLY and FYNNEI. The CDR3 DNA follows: TGTGCCAGCAGCGCTACAGGGGGCATAGGACAGCCCCAGCATTTT. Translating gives CASSATGGIGQPQHF. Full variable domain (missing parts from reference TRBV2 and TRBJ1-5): EPEVTQTPSHQVTQMGQEVILRCVPISNHLYFYWYRQILGQKVEFLVSFYNNEISEKSEIFDDQFSVERPDGSNFTLKIRSTKLEDSAMYFCASSATGGIGQPQHFGDGTRLSIL.

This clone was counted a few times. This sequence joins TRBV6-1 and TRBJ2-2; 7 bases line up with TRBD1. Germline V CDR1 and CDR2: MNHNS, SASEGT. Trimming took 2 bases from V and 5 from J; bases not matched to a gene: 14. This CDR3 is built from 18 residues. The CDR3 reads CASSEWDSGPKRTGELFF. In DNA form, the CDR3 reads TGTGCCAGCAGTGAATGGGACAGCGGCCCTAAGAGGACCGGGGAGCTGTTTTTT.

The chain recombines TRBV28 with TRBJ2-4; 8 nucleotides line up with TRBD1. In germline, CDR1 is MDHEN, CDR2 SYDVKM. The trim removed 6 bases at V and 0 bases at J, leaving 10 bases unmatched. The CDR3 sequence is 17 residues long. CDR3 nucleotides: TGTGCCAGCAGCGACTGGGACAGGACCTTAGCCAAAAACATTCAGTACTTC. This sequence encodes CASSDWDRTLAKNIQYF.

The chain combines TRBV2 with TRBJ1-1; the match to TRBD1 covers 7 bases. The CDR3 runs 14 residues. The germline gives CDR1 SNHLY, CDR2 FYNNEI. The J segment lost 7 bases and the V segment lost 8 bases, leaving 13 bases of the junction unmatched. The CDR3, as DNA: TGTGCCAGCCCACCCGCAGGGGGGCCGGGTGAAGCTTTCTTT. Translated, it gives CASPPAGGPGEAFF.

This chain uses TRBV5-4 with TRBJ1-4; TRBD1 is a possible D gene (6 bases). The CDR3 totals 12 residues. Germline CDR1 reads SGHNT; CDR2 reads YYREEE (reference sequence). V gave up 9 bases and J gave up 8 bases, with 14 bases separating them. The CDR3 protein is CATTGPGEKLFF. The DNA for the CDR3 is TGTGCCACCACAGGGCCCGGGGAAAAACTGTTTTTT.

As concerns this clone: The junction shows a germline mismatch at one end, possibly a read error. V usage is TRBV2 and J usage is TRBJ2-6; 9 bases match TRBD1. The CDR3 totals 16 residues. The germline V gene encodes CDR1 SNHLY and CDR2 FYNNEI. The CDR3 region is CASTRDRVSGANGLTF. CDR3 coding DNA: TGTGCCAGCACCCGGGACAGGGTCTCTGGGGCCAACGGCCTGACTTTC.

The CDR3 region is CSVQEALDGYTF. CDR3 sequence (DNA): TGCAGCGTCCAAGAGGCCCTAGATGGCTACACCTTC. This rearrangement joins TRBV29-1 to TRBJ1-2; no clear D gene. CDR1 SQVTM and CDR2 ANQGSEA come from the germline V gene. V was clipped by 6 bases and J by 6 bases, with 14 bases between them. CDR3 length: 12 amino acids.

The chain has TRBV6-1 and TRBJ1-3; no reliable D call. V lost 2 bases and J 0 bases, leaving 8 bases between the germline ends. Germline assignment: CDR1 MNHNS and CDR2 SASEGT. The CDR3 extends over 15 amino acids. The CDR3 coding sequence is TGTGCCAGCAGTGAAAGCCCGAGCTCTGGAAACACCATATATTTT. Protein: CASSESPSSGNTIYF.

For the CDR3, the DNA is TGTGCCAGCAGTCCCAACAGGGGCCCTCAAGAGACCCAGTACTTC. It encodes CASSPNRGPQETQYF. The gene calls are TRBV6-5 and TRBJ2-5, with TRBD1 identical over 7 bases. Per germline, CDR1 MNHEY and CDR2 SVGAGI. The CDR3 is 15 residues long. After removal of 5 bases from V and 2 bases from J, the junction contained 8 bases not matched to a gene.

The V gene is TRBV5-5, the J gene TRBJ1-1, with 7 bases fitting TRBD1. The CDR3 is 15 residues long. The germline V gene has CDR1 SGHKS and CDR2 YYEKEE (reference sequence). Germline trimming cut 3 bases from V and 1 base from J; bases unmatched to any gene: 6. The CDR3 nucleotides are TGTGCCAGCAGCTGGGGACAGAACACGAACACTGAAGCTTTCTTT. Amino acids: CASSWGQNTNTEAFF.

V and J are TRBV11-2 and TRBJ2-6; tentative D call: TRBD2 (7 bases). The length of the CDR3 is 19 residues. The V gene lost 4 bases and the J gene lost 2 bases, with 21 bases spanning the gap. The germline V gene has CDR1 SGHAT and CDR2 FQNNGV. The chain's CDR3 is CASSSRGGPEKAGANVLTF. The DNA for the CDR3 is TGTGCCAGCAGCTCAAGGGGGGGCCCCGAGAAGGCTGGGGCCAACGTCCTGACTTTC.

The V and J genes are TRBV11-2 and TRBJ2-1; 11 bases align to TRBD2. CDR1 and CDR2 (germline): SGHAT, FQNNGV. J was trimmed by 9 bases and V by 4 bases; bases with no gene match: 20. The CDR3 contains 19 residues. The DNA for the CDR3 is TGTGCCAGCAGCTCCCCTAGGGGGAAAATACTAGCGGGAGAGGGTGAGCAGTTCTTC. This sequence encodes CASSSPRGKILAGEGEQFF. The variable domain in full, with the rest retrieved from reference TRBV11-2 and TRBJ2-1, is EAGVAQSPRYKIIEKRQSVAFWCNPISGHATLYWYQQILGQGPKLLIQFQNNGVVDDSQLPKDRFSAERLKGVDSTLKIQPAKLEDSAVYLCASSSPRGKILAGEGEQFFGPGTRLTVL.